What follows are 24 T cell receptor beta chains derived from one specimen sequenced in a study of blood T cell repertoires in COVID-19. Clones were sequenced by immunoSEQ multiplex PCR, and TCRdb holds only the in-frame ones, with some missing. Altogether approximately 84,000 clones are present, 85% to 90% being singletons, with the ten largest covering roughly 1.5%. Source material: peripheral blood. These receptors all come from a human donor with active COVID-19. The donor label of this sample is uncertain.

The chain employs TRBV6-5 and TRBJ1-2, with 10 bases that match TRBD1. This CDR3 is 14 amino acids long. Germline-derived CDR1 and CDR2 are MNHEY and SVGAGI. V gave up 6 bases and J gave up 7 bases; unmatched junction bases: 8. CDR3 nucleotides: TGTGCCAGCAGACCCGACAGGGGGCCGGGTGGCTACACCTTC. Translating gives CASRPDRGPGGYTF.

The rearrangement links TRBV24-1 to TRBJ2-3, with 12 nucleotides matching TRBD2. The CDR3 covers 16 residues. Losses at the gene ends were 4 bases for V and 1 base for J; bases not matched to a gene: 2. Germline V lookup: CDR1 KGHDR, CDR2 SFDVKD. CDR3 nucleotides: TGTGCCACCAGTGAACGACTAGCGGGGGGCACAGATACGCAGTATTTT. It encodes CATSERLAGGTDTQYF.

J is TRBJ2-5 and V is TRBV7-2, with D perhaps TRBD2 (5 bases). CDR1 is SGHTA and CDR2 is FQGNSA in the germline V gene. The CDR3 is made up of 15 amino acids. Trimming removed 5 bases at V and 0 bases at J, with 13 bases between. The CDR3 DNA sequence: TGTGCCAGCAGCCTCAGGCCACTAGACCAAGAGACCCAGTACTTC. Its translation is CASSLRPLDQETQYF. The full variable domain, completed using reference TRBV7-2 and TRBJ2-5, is GAGVSQSPSNKVTEKGKDVELRCDPISGHTALYWYRQSLGQGLEFLIYFQGNSAPDKSGLPSDRFSAERTGGSVSTLTIQRTQQEDSAVYLCASSLRPLDQETQYFGPGTRLLVL.

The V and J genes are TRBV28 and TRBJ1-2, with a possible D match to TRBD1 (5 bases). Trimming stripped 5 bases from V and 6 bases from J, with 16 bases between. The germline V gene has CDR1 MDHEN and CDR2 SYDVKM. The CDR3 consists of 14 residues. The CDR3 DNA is TGTGCCAGCAGTATTTGGACACCGAGGAATGGCTACACCTTC. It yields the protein CASSIWTPRNGYTF.

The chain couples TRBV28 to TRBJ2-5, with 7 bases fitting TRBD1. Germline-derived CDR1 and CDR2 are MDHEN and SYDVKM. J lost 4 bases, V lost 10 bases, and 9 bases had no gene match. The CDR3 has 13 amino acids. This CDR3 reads CAIKGAVGETQYF. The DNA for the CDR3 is TGTGCCATCAAGGGGGCTGTAGGAGAGACCCAGTACTTC.

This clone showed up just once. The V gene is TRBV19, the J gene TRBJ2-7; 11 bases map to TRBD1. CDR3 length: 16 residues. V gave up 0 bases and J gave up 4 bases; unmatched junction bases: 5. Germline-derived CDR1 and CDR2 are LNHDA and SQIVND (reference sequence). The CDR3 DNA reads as TGTGCCAGTAGTATAGACCGGACAGGGGGCGGATACGAGCAGTACTTC. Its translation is CASSIDRTGGGYEQYF.

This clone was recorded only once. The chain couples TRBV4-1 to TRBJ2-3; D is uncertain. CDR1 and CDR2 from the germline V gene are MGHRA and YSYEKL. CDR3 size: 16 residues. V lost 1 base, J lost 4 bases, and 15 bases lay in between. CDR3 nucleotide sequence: TGCGCCAGCAGCCAAGCTTTGGCTCCCACAGCAGATACGCAGTATTTT. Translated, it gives CASSQALAPTADTQYF.

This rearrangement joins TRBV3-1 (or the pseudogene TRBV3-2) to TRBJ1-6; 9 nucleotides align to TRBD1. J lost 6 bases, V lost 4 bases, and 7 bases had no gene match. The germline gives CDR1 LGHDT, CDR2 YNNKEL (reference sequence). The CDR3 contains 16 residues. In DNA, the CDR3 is TGTGCCAGCAGCCGCCCTCTGACAGGGGGTAATTCACCCCTCCACTTT. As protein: CASSRPLTGGNSPLHF.

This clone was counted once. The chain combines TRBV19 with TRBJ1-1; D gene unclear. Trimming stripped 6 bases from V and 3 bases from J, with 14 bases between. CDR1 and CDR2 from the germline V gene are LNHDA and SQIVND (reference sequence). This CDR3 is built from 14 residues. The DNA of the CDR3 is TGTGCCAGTAGGGGCGTTGGCGGGTACACTGAAGCTTTCTTT. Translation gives CASRGVGGYTEAFF. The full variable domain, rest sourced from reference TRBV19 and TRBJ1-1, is DGGITQSPKYLFRKEGQNVTLSCEQNLNHDAMYWYRQDPGQGLRLIYYSQIVNDFQKGDIAEGYSVSREKKESFPLTVTSAQKNPTAFYLCASRGVGGYTEAFFGQGTRLTVV.

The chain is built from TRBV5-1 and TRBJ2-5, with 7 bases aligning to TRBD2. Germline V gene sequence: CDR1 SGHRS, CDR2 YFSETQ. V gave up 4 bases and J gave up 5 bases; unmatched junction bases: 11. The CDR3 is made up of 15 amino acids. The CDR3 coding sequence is TGCGCCAGCAGCCCGGGACTACGTGGTGTGGAGACCCAGTACTTC. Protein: CASSPGLRGVETQYF.

The CDR3 DNA follows: TGTGCCAGCAAAGACAGGGCGACCGGGGAGCTGTTTTTT. Protein product: CASKDRATGELFF. V and J are TRBV12-3 or TRBV12-4 and TRBJ2-2; TRBD1 agrees at 7 bases. The CDR3 extends over 13 amino acids. The J segment lost 5 bases and the V segment lost 7 bases, leaving 4 bases of the junction unmatched.

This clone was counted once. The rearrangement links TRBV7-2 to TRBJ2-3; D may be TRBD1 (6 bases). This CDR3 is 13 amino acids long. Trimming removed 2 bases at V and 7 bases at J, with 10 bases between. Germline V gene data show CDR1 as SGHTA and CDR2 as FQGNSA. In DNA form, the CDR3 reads TGTGCCAGCAGCTTACCAGGGGTGAATACGCAGTATTTT. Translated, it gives CASSLPGVNTQYF.

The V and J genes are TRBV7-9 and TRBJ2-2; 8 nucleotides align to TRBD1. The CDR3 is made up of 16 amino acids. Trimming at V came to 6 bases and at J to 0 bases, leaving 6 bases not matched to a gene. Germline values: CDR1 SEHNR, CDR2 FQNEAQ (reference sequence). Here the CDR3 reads CASRSWTGTNTGELFF. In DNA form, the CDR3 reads TGTGCCAGCAGGAGTTGGACAGGGACGAACACCGGGGAGCTGTTTTTT.

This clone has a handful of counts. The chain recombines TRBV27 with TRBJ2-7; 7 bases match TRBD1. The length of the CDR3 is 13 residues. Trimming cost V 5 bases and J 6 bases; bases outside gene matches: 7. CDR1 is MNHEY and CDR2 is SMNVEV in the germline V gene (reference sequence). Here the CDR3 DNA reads TGTGCCAGCAGTGACACGACAGGGCGCGAGCAGTACTTC. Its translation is CASSDTTGREQYF.

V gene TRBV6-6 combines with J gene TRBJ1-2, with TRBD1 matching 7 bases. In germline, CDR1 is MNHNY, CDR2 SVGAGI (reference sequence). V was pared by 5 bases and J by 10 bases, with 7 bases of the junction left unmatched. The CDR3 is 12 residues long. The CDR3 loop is CASSPQQGIYTF. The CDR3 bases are TGTGCCAGCAGTCCCCAACAGGGGATCTACACCTTC.

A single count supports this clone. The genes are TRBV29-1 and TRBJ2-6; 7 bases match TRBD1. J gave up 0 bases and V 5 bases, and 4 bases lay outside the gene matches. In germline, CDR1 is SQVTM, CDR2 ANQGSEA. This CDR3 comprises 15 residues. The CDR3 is CSVPGQSSGANVLTF. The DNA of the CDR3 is TGCAGCGTTCCGGGACAGAGCTCTGGGGCCAACGTCCTGACTTTC.

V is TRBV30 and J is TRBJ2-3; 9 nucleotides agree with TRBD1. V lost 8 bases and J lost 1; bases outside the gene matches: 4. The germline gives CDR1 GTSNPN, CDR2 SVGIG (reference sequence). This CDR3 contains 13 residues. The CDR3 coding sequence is TGTGCCCGGGGGACAGGGCGCACAGATACGCAGTATTTT. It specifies CARGTGRTDTQYF.

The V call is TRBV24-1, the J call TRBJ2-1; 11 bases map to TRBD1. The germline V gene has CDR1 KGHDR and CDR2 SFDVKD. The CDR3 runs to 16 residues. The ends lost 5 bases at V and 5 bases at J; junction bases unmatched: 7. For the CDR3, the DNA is TGTGCCACCAGTGGTCGGGACAGGGGGAATGACAATGAGCAGTTCTTC. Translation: CATSGRDRGNDNEQFF.

The CDR3 region has the DNA TGTGCCAGCAGCGTAGCTGACGGGGGGTCCTACGAGCAGTACTTC. It encodes CASSVADGGSYEQYF. V usage is TRBV9 and J usage is TRBJ2-7; 7 nucleotides align to TRBD2. The V gene end was trimmed by 0 bases and the J gene end by 1 base; junction bases not matched to a gene: 4. The CDR3 is 15 residues long. Germline assignment: CDR1 SGDLS and CDR2 YYNGEE. The full variable domain, its missing parts supplied by reference TRBV9 and TRBJ2-7, is DSGVTQTPKHLITATGQRVTLRCSPRSGDLSVYWYQQSLDQGLQFLIQYYNGEERAKGNILERFSAQQFPDLHSELNLSSLELGDSALYFCASSVADGGSYEQYFGPGTRLTVT.

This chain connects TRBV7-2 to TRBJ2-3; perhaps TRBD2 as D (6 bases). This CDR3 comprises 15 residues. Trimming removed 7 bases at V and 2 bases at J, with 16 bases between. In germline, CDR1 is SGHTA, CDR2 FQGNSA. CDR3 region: CASTQEGIFTDTQYF. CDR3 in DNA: TGTGCCAGCACCCAGGAGGGGATTTTCACAGATACGCAGTATTTT.

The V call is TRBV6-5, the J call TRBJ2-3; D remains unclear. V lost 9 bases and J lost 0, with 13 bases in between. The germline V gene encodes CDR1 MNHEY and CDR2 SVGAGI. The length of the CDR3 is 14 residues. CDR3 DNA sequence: TGTGCCAGTAGGTCCCGCGGTAGCACAGATACGCAGTATTTT. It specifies CASRSRGSTDTQYF.

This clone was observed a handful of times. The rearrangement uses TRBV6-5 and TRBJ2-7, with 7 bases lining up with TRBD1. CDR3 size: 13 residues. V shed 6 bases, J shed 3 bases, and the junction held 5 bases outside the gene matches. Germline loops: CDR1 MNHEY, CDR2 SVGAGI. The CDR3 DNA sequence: TGTGCCAGCAGCCGGGGACAGATCTACGAGCAGTACTTC. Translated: CASSRGQIYEQYF.

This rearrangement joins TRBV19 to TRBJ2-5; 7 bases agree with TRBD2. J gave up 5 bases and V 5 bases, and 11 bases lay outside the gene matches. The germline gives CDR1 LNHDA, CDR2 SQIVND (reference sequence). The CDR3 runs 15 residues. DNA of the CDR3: TGTGCCAGTAGTTCGGGGGGACTGGATAAGGAGACCCAGTACTTC. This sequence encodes CASSSGGLDKETQYF.

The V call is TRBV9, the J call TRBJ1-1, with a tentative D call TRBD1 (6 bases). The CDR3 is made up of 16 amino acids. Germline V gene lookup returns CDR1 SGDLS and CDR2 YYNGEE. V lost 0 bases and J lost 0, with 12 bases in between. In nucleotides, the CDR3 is TGTGCCAGCAGCGTAGCCCCACAGGGTCTGAACACTGAAGCTTTCTTT. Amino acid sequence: CASSVAPQGLNTEAFF.